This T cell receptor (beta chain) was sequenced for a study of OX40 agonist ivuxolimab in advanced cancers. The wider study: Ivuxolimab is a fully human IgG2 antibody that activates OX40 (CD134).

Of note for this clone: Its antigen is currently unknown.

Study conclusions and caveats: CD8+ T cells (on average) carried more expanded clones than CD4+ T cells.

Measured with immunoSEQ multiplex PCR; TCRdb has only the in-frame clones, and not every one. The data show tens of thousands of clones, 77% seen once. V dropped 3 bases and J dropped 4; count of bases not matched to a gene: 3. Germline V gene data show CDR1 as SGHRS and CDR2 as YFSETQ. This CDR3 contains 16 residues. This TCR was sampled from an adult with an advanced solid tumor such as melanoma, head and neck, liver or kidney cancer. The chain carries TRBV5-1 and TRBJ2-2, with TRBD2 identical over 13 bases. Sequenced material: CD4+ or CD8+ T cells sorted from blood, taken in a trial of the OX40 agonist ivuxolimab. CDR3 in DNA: TGCGCCAGCAGCTCTCGGACTAGCGGGAGCACCGGGGAGCTGTTTTTT. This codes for CASSSRTSGSTGELFF.